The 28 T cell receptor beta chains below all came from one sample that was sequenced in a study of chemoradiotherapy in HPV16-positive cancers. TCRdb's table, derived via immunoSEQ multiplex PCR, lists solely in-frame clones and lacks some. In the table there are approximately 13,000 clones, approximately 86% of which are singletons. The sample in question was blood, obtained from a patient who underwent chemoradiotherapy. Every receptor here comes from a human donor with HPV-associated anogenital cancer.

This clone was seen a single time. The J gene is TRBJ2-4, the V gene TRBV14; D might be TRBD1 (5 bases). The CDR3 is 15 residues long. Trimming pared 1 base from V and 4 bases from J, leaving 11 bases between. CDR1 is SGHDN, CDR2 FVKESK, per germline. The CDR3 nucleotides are TGTGCCAGCAGCCAAGGGGAAAAGGGGAAAAACATTCAGTACTTC. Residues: CASSQGEKGKNIQYF.

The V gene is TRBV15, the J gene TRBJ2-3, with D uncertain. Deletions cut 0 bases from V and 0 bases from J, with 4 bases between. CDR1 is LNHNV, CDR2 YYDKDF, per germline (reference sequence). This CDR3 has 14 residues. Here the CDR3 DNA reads TGTGCCACCAGCAGAGATCTGAGCACAGATACGCAGTATTTT. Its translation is CATSRDLSTDTQYF.

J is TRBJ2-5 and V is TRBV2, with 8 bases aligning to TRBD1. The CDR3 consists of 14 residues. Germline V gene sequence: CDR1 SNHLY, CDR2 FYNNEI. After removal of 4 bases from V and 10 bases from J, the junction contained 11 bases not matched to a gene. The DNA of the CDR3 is TGTGCCAGCAGTGCTGGACAGGGAATGAAGGACCAGTACTTC. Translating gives CASSAGQGMKDQYF. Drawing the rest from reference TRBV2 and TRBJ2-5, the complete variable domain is EPEVTQTPSHQVTQMGQEVILRCVPISNHLYFYWYRQILGQKVEFLVSFYNNEISEKSEIFDDQFSVERPDGSNFTLKIRSTKLEDSAMYFCASSAGQGMKDQYFGPGTRLLVL.

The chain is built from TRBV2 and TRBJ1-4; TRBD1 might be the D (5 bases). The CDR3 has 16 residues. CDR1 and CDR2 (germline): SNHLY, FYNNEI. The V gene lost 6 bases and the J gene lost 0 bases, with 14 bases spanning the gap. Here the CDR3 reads CASRPGTVATNEKLFF. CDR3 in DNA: TGTGCCAGCAGACCTGGGACGGTTGCAACTAATGAAAAACTGTTTTTT.

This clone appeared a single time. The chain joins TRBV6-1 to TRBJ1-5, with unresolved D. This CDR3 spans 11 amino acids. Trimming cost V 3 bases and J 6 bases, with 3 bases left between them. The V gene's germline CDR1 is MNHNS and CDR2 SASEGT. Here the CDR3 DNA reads TGTGCCAGCAGTGAGGGTCAGCCCCAGCATTTT. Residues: CASSEGQPQHF.

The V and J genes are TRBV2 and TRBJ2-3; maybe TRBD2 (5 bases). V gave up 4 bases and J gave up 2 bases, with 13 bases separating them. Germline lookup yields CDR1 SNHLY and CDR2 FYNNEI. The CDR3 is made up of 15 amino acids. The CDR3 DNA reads TGTGCCAGCAGTGTTACGAGGGCCCCCACAGATACGCAGTATTTT. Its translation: CASSVTRAPTDTQYF.

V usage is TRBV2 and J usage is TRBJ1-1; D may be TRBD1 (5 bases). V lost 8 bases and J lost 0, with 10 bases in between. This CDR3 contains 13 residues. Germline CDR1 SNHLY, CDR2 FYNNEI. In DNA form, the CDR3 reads TGTGCCAGCGGGGGACTCATGAACACTGAAGCTTTCTTT. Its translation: CASGGLMNTEAFF.

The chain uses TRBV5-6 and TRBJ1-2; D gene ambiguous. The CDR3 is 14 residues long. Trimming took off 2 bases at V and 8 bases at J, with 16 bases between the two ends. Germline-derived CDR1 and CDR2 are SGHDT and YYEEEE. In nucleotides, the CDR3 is TGTGCCAGCAGCTTAGGAACAGCCCACTTGGGCTACACCTTC. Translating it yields CASSLGTAHLGYTF. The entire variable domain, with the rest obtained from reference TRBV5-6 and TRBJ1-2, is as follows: DAGVTQSPTHLIKTRGQQVTLRCSPKSGHDTVSWYQQALGQGPQFIFQYYEEEERQRGNFPDRFSGHQFPNYSSELNVNALLLGDSALYLCASSLGTAHLGYTFGSGTRLTVV.

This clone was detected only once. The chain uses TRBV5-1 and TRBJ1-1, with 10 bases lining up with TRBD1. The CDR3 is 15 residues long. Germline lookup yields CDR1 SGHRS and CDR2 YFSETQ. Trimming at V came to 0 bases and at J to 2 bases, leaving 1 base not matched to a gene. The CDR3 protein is CASSLGDRGNTEAFF. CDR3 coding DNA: TGCGCCAGCAGCTTGGGGGACAGGGGCAACACTGAAGCTTTCTTT.

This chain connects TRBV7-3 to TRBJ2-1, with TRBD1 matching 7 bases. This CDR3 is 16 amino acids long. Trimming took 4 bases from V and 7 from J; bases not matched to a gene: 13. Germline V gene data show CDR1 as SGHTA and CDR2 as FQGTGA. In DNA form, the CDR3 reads TGTGCCAGCAGCTCCAGCCCCTCCGACAGGGCGAATGAGCAGTTCTTC. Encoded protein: CASSSSPSDRANEQFF. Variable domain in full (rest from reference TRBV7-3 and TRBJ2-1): GAGVSQTPSNKVTEKGKYVELRCDPISGHTALYWYRQSLGQGPEFLIYFQGTGAADDSGLPNDRFFAVRPEGSVSTLKIQRTERGDSAVYLCASSSSPSDRANEQFFGPGTRLTVL.

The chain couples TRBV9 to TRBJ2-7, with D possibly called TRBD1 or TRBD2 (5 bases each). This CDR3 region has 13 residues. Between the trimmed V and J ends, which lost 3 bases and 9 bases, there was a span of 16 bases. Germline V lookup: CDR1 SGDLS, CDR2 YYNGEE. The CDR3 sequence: CASSAGDGSRQYV. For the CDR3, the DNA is TGTGCCAGCAGCGCCGGGGACGGATCCCGGCAGTACGTC.

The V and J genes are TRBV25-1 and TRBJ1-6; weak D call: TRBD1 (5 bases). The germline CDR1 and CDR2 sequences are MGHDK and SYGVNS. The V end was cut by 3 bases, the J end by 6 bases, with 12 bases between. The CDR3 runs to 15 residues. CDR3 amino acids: CASSDMGGGNSPLHF. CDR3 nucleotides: TGTGCCAGCAGTGATATGGGGGGGGGTAATTCACCCCTCCACTTT. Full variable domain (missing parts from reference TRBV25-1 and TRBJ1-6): EADIYQTPRYLVIGTGKKITLECSQTMGHDKMYWYQQDPGMELHLIHYSYGVNSTEKGDLSSESTVSRIRTEHFPLTLESARPSHTSQYLCASSDMGGGNSPLHFGNGTRLTVT.

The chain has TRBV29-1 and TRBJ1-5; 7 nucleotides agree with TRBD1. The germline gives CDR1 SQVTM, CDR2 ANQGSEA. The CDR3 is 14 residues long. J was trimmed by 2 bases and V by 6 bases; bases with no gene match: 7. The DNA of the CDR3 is TGCAGCGTAATTACCGGGACAGGCAATCAGCCCCAGCATTTT. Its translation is CSVITGTGNQPQHF.

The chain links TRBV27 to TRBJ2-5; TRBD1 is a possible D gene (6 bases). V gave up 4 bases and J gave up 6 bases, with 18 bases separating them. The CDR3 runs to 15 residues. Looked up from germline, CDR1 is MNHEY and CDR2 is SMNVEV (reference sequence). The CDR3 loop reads CASSSGGAGEKTQYF. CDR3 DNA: TGTGCCAGCAGTTCAGGTGGGGCAGGGGAGAAGACCCAGTACTTC.

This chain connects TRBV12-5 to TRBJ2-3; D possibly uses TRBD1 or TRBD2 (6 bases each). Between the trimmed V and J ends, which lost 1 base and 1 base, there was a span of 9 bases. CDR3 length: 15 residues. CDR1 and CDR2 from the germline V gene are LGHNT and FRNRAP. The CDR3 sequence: CASGLDRGRTDTQYF. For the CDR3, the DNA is TGTGCTAGTGGTTTGGATCGGGGGCGCACAGATACGCAGTATTTT.

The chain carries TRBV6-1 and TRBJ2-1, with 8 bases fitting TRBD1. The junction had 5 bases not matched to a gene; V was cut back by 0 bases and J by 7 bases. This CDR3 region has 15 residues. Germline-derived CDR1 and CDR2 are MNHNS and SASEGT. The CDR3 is CASSEAQGAFNEQFF. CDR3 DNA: TGTGCCAGCAGTGAAGCTCAGGGGGCATTTAATGAGCAGTTCTTC.

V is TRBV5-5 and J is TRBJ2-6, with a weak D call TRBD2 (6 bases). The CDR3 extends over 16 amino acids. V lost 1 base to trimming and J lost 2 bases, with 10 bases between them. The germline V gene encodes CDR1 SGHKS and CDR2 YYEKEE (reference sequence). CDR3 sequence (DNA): TGTGCCAGCAGCTTGCTAGGAGGGGCTGGGGCCAACGTCCTGACTTTC. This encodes CASSLLGGAGANVLTF.

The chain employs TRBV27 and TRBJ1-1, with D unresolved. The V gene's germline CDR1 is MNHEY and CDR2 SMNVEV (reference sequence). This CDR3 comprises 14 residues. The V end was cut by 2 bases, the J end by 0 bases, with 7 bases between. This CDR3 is CASSLRSLNTEAFF. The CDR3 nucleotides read TGTGCCAGCAGTTTAAGAAGCTTGAACACTGAAGCTTTCTTT.

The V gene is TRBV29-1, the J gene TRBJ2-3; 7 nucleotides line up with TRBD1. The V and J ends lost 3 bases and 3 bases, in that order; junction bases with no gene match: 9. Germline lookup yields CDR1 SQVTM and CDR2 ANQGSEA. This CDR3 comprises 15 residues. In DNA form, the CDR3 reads TGCAGCGTTGAGGGTCGACAGGGTTCAACAGATACGCAGTATTTT. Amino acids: CSVEGRQGSTDTQYF.

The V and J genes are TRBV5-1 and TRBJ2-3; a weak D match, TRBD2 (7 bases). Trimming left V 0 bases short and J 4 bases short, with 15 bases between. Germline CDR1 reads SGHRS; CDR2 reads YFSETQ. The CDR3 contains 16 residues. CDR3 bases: TGCGCCAGCAGCTTGGGGCGCGGGGGCGCGGCAGATACGCAGTATTTT. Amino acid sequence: CASSLGRGGAADTQYF. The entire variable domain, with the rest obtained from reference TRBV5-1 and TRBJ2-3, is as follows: KAGVTQTPRYLIKTRGQQVTLSCSPISGHRSVSWYQQTPGQGLQFLFEYFSETQRNKGNFPGRFSGRQFSNSRSEMNVSTLELGDSALYLCASSLGRGGAADTQYFGPGTRLTVL.

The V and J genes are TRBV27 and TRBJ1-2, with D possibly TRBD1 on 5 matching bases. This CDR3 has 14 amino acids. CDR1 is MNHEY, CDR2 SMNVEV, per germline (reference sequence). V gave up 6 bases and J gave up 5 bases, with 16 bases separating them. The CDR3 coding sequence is TGTGCCAGCAGCCCCAGGGAAAGCTTTTATGGCTACACCTTC. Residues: CASSPRESFYGYTF.

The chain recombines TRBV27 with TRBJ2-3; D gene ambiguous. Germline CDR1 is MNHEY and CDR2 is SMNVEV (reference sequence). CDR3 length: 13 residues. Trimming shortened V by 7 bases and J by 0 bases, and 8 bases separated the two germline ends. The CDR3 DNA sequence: TGTGCCAGCAATCCGGCTAGCACAGATACGCAGTATTTT. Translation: CASNPASTDTQYF.

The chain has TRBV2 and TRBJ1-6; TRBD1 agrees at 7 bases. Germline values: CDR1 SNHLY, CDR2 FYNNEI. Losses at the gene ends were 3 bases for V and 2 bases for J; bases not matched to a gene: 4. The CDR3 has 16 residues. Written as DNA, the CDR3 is TGTGCCAGCAGTGAGGCAGGGGGAACCTATAATTCACCCCTCCACTTT. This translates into CASSEAGGTYNSPLHF.

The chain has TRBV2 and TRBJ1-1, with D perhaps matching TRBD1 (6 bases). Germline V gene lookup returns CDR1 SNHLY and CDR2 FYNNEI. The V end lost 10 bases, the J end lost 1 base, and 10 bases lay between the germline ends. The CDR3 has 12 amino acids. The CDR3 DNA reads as TGTGCCACCAGAGGGGGGAACACTGAAGCTTTCTTT. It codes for CATRGGNTEAFF.

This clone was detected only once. In DNA, the CDR3 is TGTGCCAGCAGCGTGGGGTCTCCGATCACAGATACGCAGTATTTT. It yields the protein CASSVGSPITDTQYF. The V call is TRBV9, the J call TRBJ2-3; D unresolved. Trimming took 2 bases from V and 2 from J, leaving 12 bases between them. This CDR3 is built from 15 residues. Per the germline V gene, CDR1 is SGDLS and CDR2 is YYNGEE.

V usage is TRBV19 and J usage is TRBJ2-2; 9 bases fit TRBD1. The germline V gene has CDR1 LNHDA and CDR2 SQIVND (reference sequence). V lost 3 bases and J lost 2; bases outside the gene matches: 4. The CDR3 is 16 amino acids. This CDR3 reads CASSMRDRVNTGELFF. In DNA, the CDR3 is TGTGCCAGTAGTATGCGGGACAGGGTCAACACCGGGGAGCTGTTTTTT.

This CDR3 reads CASSIFSEAFF. CDR3 DNA: TGTGCCAGTAGTATCTTCAGTGAAGCTTTCTTT. V and J are TRBV19 and TRBJ1-1, with D hard to call. Germline V lookup: CDR1 LNHDA, CDR2 SQIVND (reference sequence). V shed 3 bases and J shed 7 bases, with 6 bases lying between them. The CDR3 is 11 residues long.

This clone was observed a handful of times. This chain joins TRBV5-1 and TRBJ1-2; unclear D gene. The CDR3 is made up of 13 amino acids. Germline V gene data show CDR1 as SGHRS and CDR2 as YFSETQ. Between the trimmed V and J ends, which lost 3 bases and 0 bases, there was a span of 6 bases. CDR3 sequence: CASSSQPNYGYTF. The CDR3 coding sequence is TGCGCCAGCAGCTCACAGCCTAACTATGGCTACACCTTC. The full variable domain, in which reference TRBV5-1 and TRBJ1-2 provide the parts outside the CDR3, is KAGVTQTPRYLIKTRGQQVTLSCSPISGHRSVSWYQQTPGQGLQFLFEYFSETQRNKGNFPGRFSGRQFSNSRSEMNVSTLELGDSALYLCASSSQPNYGYTFGSGTRLTVV.